A single TCR beta chain is shown here with its context. Only a few counts were recorded for this clonotype. Its cognate antigen has yet to be identified. An end of the junction differs from the germline gene, which may be a read error. These data originate in a study of response to subunit inactivated influenza vaccine (dated by TCRdb to the late 2010s). For the study in its entirety: To follow how T cells responded to a trivalent subunit inactivated influenza vaccine, the researchers relied on deep quantitative profiling of the T cell receptor repertoire.

The library was generated by RT-PCR. TCRdb records Illumina HiSeq 2500 as the sequencer. TCRdb reprocessing: public reads trimmed at Q25 with fastp, clones called with MiXCR, in-frame beta chains kept. Records with the same CDR3 protein are collapsed into one entry carrying the most frequent genes and DNA. The sample table shows around 530,000 distinct CDR3 sequences, and approximately 16% are seen once. The top ten constitute around 3% of the sample. Broader findings and caveats from the paper: It was suggested by the authors that each seasonal influenza vaccination may recruit only a limited number of new T cells.

The CDR3 holds 15 amino acids from the cysteine to the phenylalanine. The entry retains the CDR3 DNA only, 45 bases that are in frame from base 1. Via the germline V gene (reference sequence), CDR1 is SGHKS and CDR2 YYEKEE. Recombination joined TRBV5-5 with TRBJ1-5, with a weak D call of TRBD1 (5 bases match). The sequence was collected from a man aged 50 to 69 who received an inactivated influenza vaccine. Donor details come from another sample of the same person, matched by shared clones. The sequences come from CD4+ T cells sorted from PBMCs, collected less than 30 months after vaccination. The CDR3 region: CASSVTPTVNQPQHF. The DNA sequence follows: TGTGCTAGCAGCGTCACCCCGACAGTCAATCAGCCCCAGCATTTT. The full variable domain, with segments outside the CDR3 supplied by the reference TRBV5-5 and TRBJ1-5 proteins, appears as DAGVTQSPTHLIKTRGQQVTLRCSPISGHKSVSWYQQVLGQGPQFIFQYYEKEERGRGNFPDRFSARQFPNYSSELNVNALLLGDSALYLCASSVTPTVNQPQHFGDGTRLSIL.